These 28 T cell receptor beta chains share one sample of origin, sequenced in a study of identical twins (dated by TCRdb to 2016 to 2017). Library preparation was by 5' RACE. TCRdb names Illumina HiSeq 2000 as the instrument used. TCRdb reanalyzed the raw reads on its own, using fastp at Q25 for trimming and MiXCR for clone calling, and kept in-frame beta chains. Each entry is one CDR3 protein sequence, shown with its most common DNA and genes. This sample is represented by under 350,000 distinct CDR3 sequences; roughly 9.8% of them were singletons. The biggest ten clones account for roughly 6.4% of the sample. This same sample was also part of a study on yellow fever vaccine responses in identical twins.

Source material: CD8+ T cells sorted from blood. These receptors came from a woman in her late teens or twenties in good health.

The sample holds a few counts of this clonotype. The V call is TRBV5-1, the J call TRBJ2-7; weak D call: TRBD2 (5 bases). CDR3 length equals 14 residues. V was trimmed by 4 bases and J by 6 bases, leaving 17 bases between them. CDR1 is SGHRS, CDR2 YFSETQ, per germline. CDR3 coding DNA: TGCGCCAGCAGCAAACTAGAGCCGGGCCTCGAGCAGTACTTC. Translated: CASSKLEPGLEQYF.

The table lists this clonotype with many counts. The genes are TRBV7-9 and TRBJ2-7; no definite D call. CDR3 length: 12 residues. Trimming pared 4 bases from V and 5 bases from J, leaving 9 bases between. The germline V gene encodes CDR1 SEHNR and CDR2 FQNEAQ (reference sequence). As DNA, the CDR3 is TGTGCCAGCAGCTCGGACCTCAACGAGCAGTACTTC. This sequence encodes CASSSDLNEQYF.

There are a few counts of this clonotype. The chain employs TRBV11-1 and TRBJ2-5; the D is unclear. CDR3 length: 12 amino acids. The V end was cut by 5 bases, the J end by 5 bases, with 9 bases between. Germline loops: CDR1 SGHAT, CDR2 FQDESV (reference sequence). CDR3 sequence reads: CASSASGETQYF. CDR3 nucleotide sequence: TGTGCCAGCAGCGCGAGTGGTGAGACCCAGTACTTC. Full variable domain (outside the CDR3, taken from reference TRBV11-1 and TRBJ2-5): EAEVAQSPRYKITEKSQAVAFWCDPISGHATLYWYRQILGQGPELLVQFQDESVVDDSQLPKDRFSAERLKGVDSTLKIQPAELGDSAMYLCASSASGETQYFGPGTRLLVL.

This clonotype was detected a few times. The chain has TRBV12-5 and TRBJ2-7; D gene ambiguous. Per germline, CDR1 LGHNT and CDR2 FRNRAP. The CDR3 sequence is 12 residues long. The ends were cut back, 6 bases at V and 6 bases at J, with 12 bases in the middle. CDR3 sequence (DNA): TGTGCTAGTGGACCAGGACCTGCCGAGCAGTACTTC. Amino acids: CASGPGPAEQYF. Supplemented by reference TRBV12-5 and TRBJ2-7, the full variable domain reads DARVTQTPRHKVTEMGQEVTMRCQPILGHNTVFWYRQTMMQGLELLAYFRNRAPLDDSGMPKDRFSAEMPDATLATLKIQPSEPRDSAVYFCASGPGPAEQYFGPGTRLTVT.

This clonotype was counted between two and nine times. The V gene is TRBV5-5, the J gene TRBJ2-6; D is ambiguous. From germline, CDR1 is SGHKS and CDR2 YYEKEE (reference sequence). CDR3 length equals 15 residues. V lost 4 bases and J 0 bases, leaving 8 bases between the germline ends. The CDR3 spells CASSPGSSGANVLTF. In DNA form, the CDR3 reads TGTGCCAGCAGCCCCGGGTCCTCTGGGGCCAACGTCCTGACTTTC.

This clonotype was recorded a few times. The chain recombines TRBV7-9 with TRBJ2-7; D gene uncertain. The CDR3 has 16 residues. The germline gives CDR1 SEHNR, CDR2 FQNEAQ (reference sequence). The ends were cut back, 0 bases at V and 0 bases at J, with 12 bases in the middle. CDR3 DNA: TGTGCCAGCAGCTTAGCGCCAAGCGAGAGCTCCTACGAGCAGTACTTC. Its protein is CASSLAPSESSYEQYF.

This clonotype occurred many times. The chain joins TRBV6-5 to TRBJ2-7; D gene uncertain. Germline CDR1 is MNHEY and CDR2 is SVGAGI. The CDR3 extends over 14 amino acids. Trimming stripped 0 bases from V and 3 bases from J, with 9 bases between. In DNA form, the CDR3 reads TGTGCCAGCAGTTACTCGATGCCACACTACGAGCAGTACTTC. Its protein product is CASSYSMPHYEQYF.

V gene TRBV11-1 combines with J gene TRBJ2-1; the match to TRBD2 covers 12 bases. V gave up 4 bases and J gave up 3 bases; unmatched junction bases: 13. The CDR3 contains 19 residues. Germline V CDR1 and CDR2: SGHAT, FQDESV (reference sequence). In nucleotides, the CDR3 is TGTGCCAGCAGCTCCCGACTAGCGGGGGACCTAATATTCTACAATGAGCAGTTCTTC. As protein: CASSSRLAGDLIFYNEQFF.

This clonotype has ten or more counts. This rearrangement joins TRBV12-3 or TRBV12-4 to TRBJ2-3; TRBD2 matches 10 bases. The CDR3 is made up of 15 amino acids. V trimming: 8 bases; J trimming: 2 bases; junction bases outside the gene matches: 7. For the CDR3, the DNA is TGTGCCAGCGGTGAGCGGGGGGGAAACACAGATACGCAGTATTTT. Protein sequence: CASGERGGNTDTQYF.

This clonotype was counted a few times. The chain recombines TRBV4-1 with TRBJ2-3, with a weak D call TRBD2 (7 bases). Per the germline V gene, CDR1 is MGHRA and CDR2 is YSYEKL. V was clipped by 8 bases and J by 5 bases, with 11 bases between them. This CDR3 is built from 12 residues. CDR3 in DNA: TGCGCCAGCCGGGGGGCTATAGATACGCAGTATTTT. Translating gives CASRGAIDTQYF.

This clonotype turned up a few times. The rearrangement joins TRBV5-1 to TRBJ1-5, with 7 bases aligning to TRBD1. In germline, CDR1 is SGHRS, CDR2 YFSETQ. This CDR3 is built from 16 residues. V dropped 0 bases and J dropped 0; count of bases not matched to a gene: 3. CDR3 region: CASSLGQGGSNQPQHF. The CDR3 DNA sequence: TGCGCCAGCAGCTTGGGACAGGGTGGTAGCAATCAGCCCCAGCATTTT.

V and J are TRBV7-9 and TRBJ2-7; no reliable D call. Trimming removed 5 bases at V and 3 bases at J, with 11 bases between. Germline V gives CDR1 SEHNR, CDR2 FQNEAQ (reference sequence). The CDR3 totals 13 residues. The CDR3 coding sequence is TGTGCCAGCAGCCCACCTGCTCACTACGAGCAGTACTTC. Translated: CASSPPAHYEQYF.

At least ten counts were recorded for this clonotype. The chain uses TRBV7-9 and TRBJ1-1, with 11 bases that match TRBD1. With 5 bases clipped from V and 3 bases from J, the junction kept 5 bases outside the gene matches. The V gene's germline CDR1 is SEHNR and CDR2 FQNEAQ (reference sequence). The CDR3 has 15 residues. This CDR3 is CASSPGTGGDTEAFF. CDR3 sequence (DNA): TGTGCCAGCAGCCCCGGGACAGGGGGAGACACTGAAGCTTTCTTT.

The sample holds many counts of this clonotype. This chain joins TRBV29-1 and TRBJ2-1, with 13 bases aligning to TRBD2. V was pared by 3 bases and J by 5 bases, with 1 base of the junction left unmatched. The CDR3 is 14 residues long. Germline V gives CDR1 SQVTM, CDR2 ANQGSEA. In nucleotides, the CDR3 is TGCAGCGTTGAGGGGACTAGCGGGGACAATGAGCAGTTCTTC. It is translated as CSVEGTSGDNEQFF.

This clonotype has a count of ten or more. The rearrangement links TRBV20-1 to TRBJ2-1; D is unclear. The V gene lost 0 bases and the J gene lost 0 bases, with 9 bases spanning the gap. Germline lookup yields CDR1 DFQATT and CDR2 SNEGSKA (reference sequence). The CDR3 runs 15 residues. The CDR3 reads CSARDQPFSYNEQFF. In DNA form, the CDR3 reads TGCAGTGCTAGAGATCAGCCATTCTCCTACAATGAGCAGTTCTTC.

The chain links TRBV10-3 to TRBJ2-3, with 7 bases aligning to TRBD2. CDR3 length equals 14 residues. CDR1 is ENHRY, CDR2 SYGVKD, per germline. J gave up 0 bases and V 8 bases, and 5 bases lay outside the gene matches. DNA for the CDR3: TGTGCCATCGGGGGGGAAACTAGCACAGATACGCAGTATTTT. The encoded protein is CAIGGETSTDTQYF.

This clonotype was found a few times. V is TRBV6-5 and J is TRBJ1-1; 7 bases are shared with TRBD1. V trimming: 0 bases; J trimming: 0 bases; junction bases outside the gene matches: 4. The CDR3 loop spans 16 amino acids. The germline V gene has CDR1 MNHEY and CDR2 SVGAGI. The CDR3 DNA follows: TGTGCCAGCAGTTACTCTGACGGGACAGTGAACACTGAAGCTTTCTTT. This gives the protein CASSYSDGTVNTEAFF.

With respect to this clonotype: A single base separates this from a much larger clone, so it may be a read error. The rearrangement uses TRBV25-1 and TRBJ2-5; D call uncertain. Trimming left V 6 bases short and J 5 bases short, with 4 bases between. Per germline, CDR1 MGHDK and CDR2 SYGVNS. The CDR3 runs 10 residues. CDR3 DNA sequence: TGTGCCAGCAGGCGGGAGACCCAGTACTTC. Amino acid sequence: CASRRETQYF.

This clonotype has just a few counts. This chain joins TRBV7-2 and TRBJ2-3; the match to TRBD2 covers 7 bases. Germline assignment: CDR1 SGHTA and CDR2 FQGNSA. Trimming removed 1 base from V and 1 base from J; junction bases left unmatched: 2. The CDR3 covers 15 residues. This CDR3 reads CASSLGDYGTDTQYF. DNA for the CDR3: TGTGCCAGCAGCTTAGGGGACTACGGCACAGATACGCAGTATTTT.

The sample holds a few counts of this clonotype. At one end, the junction sequence differs from germline, possibly due to a read error. V usage is TRBV15 and J usage is TRBJ1-5; D possibly corresponds to TRBD1 (5 bases). Germline CDR1 and CDR2: LNHNV and YYDKDF (reference sequence). CDR3 length equals 15 residues. CDR3 residues: CATSREVTAYQPQHF. The CDR3 DNA is TGTGCCACCAGCCGAGAGGTGACAGCTTATCAGCCCCAGCATTTT. Using reference TRBV15 and TRBJ1-5 for the parts outside the CDR3, the full variable domain is DAMVIQNPRYQVTQFGKPVTLSCSQTLNHNVMYWYQQKSSQAPKLLFHYYDKDFNNEADTPDNFQSRRPNTSFCFLDIRSPGLGDTAMYLCATSREVTAYQPQHFGDGTRLSIL.

This sequence joins TRBV4-2 and TRBJ2-3; 12 bases line up with TRBD2. The length of the CDR3 is 18 residues. V lost 0 bases to trimming and J lost 3 bases; unmatched junction nucleotides: 7. The germline V gene encodes CDR1 LGHNA and CDR2 YNFKEQ. The CDR3 loop is CASSQDPSGTSGTDTQYF. DNA for the CDR3: TGTGCCAGCAGCCAAGATCCTTCCGGGACTAGCGGGACAGATACGCAGTATTTT.

This clonotype was seen repeatedly, ten times or more. V gene TRBV29-1 combines with J gene TRBJ1-1; D is unclear. The CDR3 totals 12 residues. CDR1 SQVTM and CDR2 ANQGSEA come from the germline V gene. Trimming removed 4 bases at V and 5 bases at J, with 11 bases between. The CDR3: CSVGGLETEAFF. As DNA, the CDR3 is TGCAGCGTTGGAGGGCTGGAGACTGAAGCTTTCTTT.

This clonotype was seen a few times. The chain uses TRBV20-1 and TRBJ2-4; no firm D call. Germline V CDR1 and CDR2: DFQATT, SNEGSKA (reference sequence). The CDR3 consists of 13 residues. The CDR3 protein is CSPFKVAKNIQYF. The CDR3 coding sequence is TGCTCTCCCTTTAAGGTAGCCAAAAACATTCAGTACTTC.

This clonotype has only a few counts. The chain couples TRBV7-2 to TRBJ2-1; possibly TRBD1 or TRBD2 for D (7 bases each). The V end was cut by 5 bases, the J end by 10 bases, with 21 bases between. In germline, CDR1 is SGHTA, CDR2 FQGNSA. CDR3 length equals 15 residues. Here the CDR3 DNA reads TGTGCCAGCAGCCCCAAGGGGGCGGGAGTTAGGGAGCAGTTCTTC. This encodes CASSPKGAGVREQFF.

This chain joins TRBV2 and TRBJ2-7; TRBD1 agrees at 8 bases. With V trimmed by 4 bases and J by 4 bases, 15 bases remained unmatched. The CDR3 has 17 residues. Germline V gene sequence: CDR1 SNHLY, CDR2 FYNNEI. The DNA of the CDR3 is TGTGCCAGCAGTGGTATGATGACAGGGGCGACCCCATACGAGCAGTACTTC. Protein product: CASSGMMTGATPYEQYF.

In its sample, this clonotype was seen a few times. This rearrangement joins TRBV10-3 to TRBJ1-2, with D unclear. Germline assignment: CDR1 ENHRY and CDR2 SYGVKD. This CDR3 is 12 amino acids long. The V and J ends lost 8 bases and 4 bases respectively, with 11 bases between them. CDR3 in DNA: TGTGCCATCGGGCATCCAGGCTATGGCTACACCTTC. As protein: CAIGHPGYGYTF.

This clonotype showed up many times. The rearrangement links TRBV20-1 to TRBJ2-7; 8 bases are a match to TRBD2. The V and J ends lost 5 bases and 5 bases, in that order; junction bases with no gene match: 11. Germline CDR1 reads DFQATT; CDR2 reads SNEGSKA (reference sequence). This CDR3 has 14 residues. The CDR3 protein is CSAQLRTSLDEQYF. For the CDR3, the DNA is TGCAGTGCTCAATTGCGGACTAGCTTGGACGAGCAGTACTTC.

This clonotype was recorded a few times. V is TRBV27 and J is TRBJ1-5; D remains unclear. CDR1 is MNHEY, CDR2 SMNVEV, per germline (reference sequence). The germline V and J ends were trimmed by 0 bases and 1 base, with 7 bases remaining between them. The CDR3 has 15 residues. The CDR3 loop reads CASSLSLSSNQPQHF. Here the CDR3 DNA reads TGTGCCAGCAGTTTATCGCTCTCCAGCAATCAGCCCCAGCATTTT.